The 16 T cell receptor beta chains in this list originate from one sample, sequenced in a study of T-cell memory formation after mild COVID-19. TCRdb reprocessed the 5' RACE reads via MiXCR and lists one record per CDR3 protein. The data contain about 140,000 distinct CDR3 sequences, 13% to 15% of them singletons. The sample was PBMCs or a T cell subset sorted from them (not recorded which). The receptors come from an adult woman who had mild COVID-19 (a few samples of this study predate the infection). Cell type and time point are not known.

This clonotype has at least ten counts. The chain joins TRBV11-2 to TRBJ2-1, with 11 bases matching TRBD2. The V gene end was trimmed by 4 bases and the J gene end by 4 bases; junction bases not matched to a gene: 3. Germline-derived CDR1 and CDR2 are SGHAT and FQNNGV. There are 15 residues in the CDR3. CDR3 in amino acids: CASSSGTSGYNEQFF. The CDR3 DNA sequence: TGTGCCAGCAGCTCCGGGACTAGCGGTTACAATGAGCAGTTCTTC.

The chain couples TRBV7-6 to TRBJ2-3; the match to TRBD2 covers 12 bases. Unmatched junction bases numbered 17, after V lost 5 bases and J lost 2 bases. The germline CDR1 and CDR2 sequences are SGHVS and FNYEAQ. The CDR3 runs to 20 residues. The CDR3 DNA follows: TGTGCCAGCAGCCGAACGAGACAATGGACTAGCGGGGAACACACAGATACGCAGTATTTT. This sequence encodes CASSRTRQWTSGEHTDTQYF.

This clonotype was recorded a few times. The genes are TRBV12-3 or TRBV12-4 and TRBJ2-3; 10 bases fit TRBD2. V trimming: 6 bases; J trimming: 2 bases; junction bases outside the gene matches: 11. The CDR3 runs 17 residues. The CDR3: CASSAPRTSGYTDTQYF. The CDR3 DNA reads as TGTGCCAGCAGCGCACCCCGGACTAGCGGATACACAGATACGCAGTATTTT.

This clonotype was seen many times. CDR3 region: CASSFTGELFF. CDR3 in DNA: TGTGCCAGCAGTTTCACCGGGGAGCTGTTTTTT. The chain is built from TRBV27 and TRBJ2-2; no definite D call. There are 11 residues in the CDR3. Germline-derived CDR1 and CDR2 are MNHEY and SMNVEV (reference sequence). The V and J ends lost 3 bases and 4 bases respectively, with 0 bases between them.

This clonotype came up a few times. This sequence joins TRBV29-1 and TRBJ1-2; D is possibly TRBD1 (5 bases). The CDR3 runs to 12 residues. V was clipped by 7 bases and J by 5 bases, with 14 bases between them. The germline V gene encodes CDR1 SQVTM and CDR2 ANQGSEA. DNA for the CDR3: TGCAGCGCCCGGGACTTGGGGTATGGCTACACCTTC. As protein: CSARDLGYGYTF.

This clonotype showed up just a few times. V gene TRBV7-9 combines with J gene TRBJ1-1; no firm D call. Germline V lookup: CDR1 SEHNR, CDR2 FQNEAQ (reference sequence). V lost 6 bases and J 1 base, leaving 9 bases between the germline ends. The CDR3 spans 13 residues. The CDR3 DNA reads as TGTGCCAGCAGAGTCGGTACGAACACTGAAGCTTTCTTT. Its translation is CASRVGTNTEAFF.

This clonotype has at least ten counts. This rearrangement joins TRBV7-9 to TRBJ2-7, with TRBD1 matching over 7 bases. The CDR3 is 16 amino acids. CDR1 SEHNR and CDR2 FQNEAQ come from the germline V gene (reference sequence). The ends lost 5 bases at V and 1 base at J; junction bases unmatched: 11. The CDR3 reads CASSHTDREISYEQYF. In DNA, the CDR3 is TGTGCCAGCAGCCATACCGACAGGGAAATATCCTACGAGCAGTACTTC.

There are a few counts of this clonotype. This chain joins TRBV29-1 and TRBJ1-1; perhaps TRBD1 as D (5 bases). CDR3 length equals 12 residues. The V end lost 7 bases, the J end lost 11 bases, and 20 bases lay between the germline ends. Germline CDR1 reads SQVTM; CDR2 reads ANQGSEA. The CDR3 DNA is TGCAGCGCCCCGGGGGAGTGGGGCAGCGCTTTCTTT. This codes for CSAPGEWGSAFF.

This clonotype was recorded a few times. The genes are TRBV2 and TRBJ2-1, with 12 bases aligning to TRBD1. Germline CDR1 is SNHLY and CDR2 is FYNNEI. Trimming took 4 bases from V and 7 from J; bases not matched to a gene: 5. There are 15 residues in the CDR3. The DNA of the CDR3 is TGTGCCAGCAGTGGGGACAGGGGGCGCTCAAATGAGCAGTTCTTC. This codes for CASSGDRGRSNEQFF.

V is TRBV11-2 and J is TRBJ2-3; TRBD2 agrees at 7 bases. Germline lookup yields CDR1 SGHAT and CDR2 FQNNGV. Trimming took 5 bases from V and 0 from J; bases not matched to a gene: 8. The CDR3 consists of 16 residues. The CDR3 DNA reads TGTGCCAGCAGCATTCATATGCGGGGGAGCACAGATACGCAGTATTTT. The encoded protein is CASSIHMRGSTDTQYF.

The chain has TRBV27 and TRBJ1-5, with unresolved D. CDR3 length equals 15 residues. V was shortened by 1 base and J by 0 bases, with 7 bases between the two germline ends. Per germline, CDR1 MNHEY and CDR2 SMNVEV (reference sequence). DNA of the CDR3: TGTGCCAGCAGTTTATTCGGGTATAGCAATCAGCCCCAGCATTTT. This codes for CASSLFGYSNQPQHF.

In this sample, this clonotype turned up a few times. The CDR3 DNA follows: TGTGCCAGCAGTCAAAGGTTCCCAGGGGGTCGGGCCCCGAATGAGCAGTTCTTC. It is translated as CASSQRFPGGRAPNEQFF. The V gene is TRBV12-3 or TRBV12-4, the J gene TRBJ2-1; 7 bases map to TRBD1. The ends lost 5 bases at V and 7 bases at J; junction bases unmatched: 20. CDR3 size: 18 residues.

V and J are TRBV4-1 and TRBJ2-7; 10 nucleotides match TRBD1. J was trimmed by 5 bases and V by 4 bases; bases with no gene match: 5. Germline CDR1 MGHRA, CDR2 YSYEKL. This CDR3 spans 14 amino acids. CDR3 sequence reads: CASSPRDRGNEQYF. CDR3 DNA: TGCGCCAGCAGCCCGCGGGACAGGGGTAACGAGCAGTACTTC.

This clonotype showed up many times. The chain recombines TRBV15 with TRBJ2-1; 8 nucleotides agree with TRBD2. CDR3 length equals 15 residues. After removal of 1 base from V and 7 bases from J, the junction contained 6 bases not matched to a gene. Germline V gene lookup returns CDR1 LNHNV and CDR2 YYDKDF (reference sequence). CDR3 residues: CATSRVSGGRNEQFF. CDR3 DNA: TGTGCCACCAGCAGAGTTTCGGGGGGGAGGAATGAGCAGTTCTTC.

This clonotype was seen only a few times. The chain employs TRBV3-1 and TRBJ2-3; possibly TRBD2 for D (6 bases). This CDR3 spans 16 amino acids. With 1 base removed from V and 2 bases from J, the gap between germline ends came to 13 bases. Germline V gives CDR1 LGHDT, CDR2 YNNKEL (reference sequence). CDR3 bases: TGTGCCAGCAGCCAAGTCCGGGACTTAGACACAGATACGCAGTATTTT. Translation gives CASSQVRDLDTDTQYF.

The V gene is TRBV6-5, the J gene TRBJ1-5; TRBD1 agrees at 8 bases. V gave up 0 bases and J gave up 5 bases; unmatched junction bases: 0. The CDR3 totals 14 residues. The germline gives CDR1 MNHEY, CDR2 SVGAGI. The CDR3 loop is CASSYSTGDQPQHF. The CDR3, as DNA: TGTGCCAGCAGTTACTCGACAGGGGATCAGCCCCAGCATTTT.